These T cell receptor beta chains were read from a single sample in a study of blood T cell repertoires in COVID-19. Measured with immunoSEQ multiplex PCR; TCRdb has only the in-frame clones, and not every one. The repertoire has about 230,000 clones, roughly 90% of them found once; the top ten carry around 4.2%. The material sequenced was PBMCs or T cells enriched from blood (not recorded which). The receptors derive from a young woman with acute COVID-19. CDR3s include the opening cysteine and the closing phenylalanine or tryptophan. A D gene is named only where the DNA matches it firmly. Clone size, where shown, is once, few, many, or a class for clones that have expanded.

12 | - | TRBJ2-5 | TRBV24-1 | - | CATSDSLETQYF | TGTGCCACCAGTGATTCCCTTGAGACCCAGTACTTC
15 | - | TRBJ1-5 | TRBV9 | - | CASSVSWGVDQPQHF | TGTGCCAGCAGCGTATCTTGGGGAGTGGATCAGCCCCAGCATTTT
15 | - | TRBJ2-5 | TRBV15 | TRBD2 | CATSNPGLAKETQYF | TGTGCCACCAGCAATCCGGGACTAGCGAAAGAGACCCAGTACTTC
15 | - | TRBJ1-5 | TRBV11-3 | TRBD1 | CATTLGGHSNQPQHF | TGTGCCACCACTTTAGGGGGCCATAGCAATCAGCCCCAGCATTTT
15 | - | TRBJ1-5 | TRBV19 | - | CASSIEPQGHQPQHF | TGTGCCAGTAGTATAGAACCCCAGGGCCATCAGCCCCAGCATTTT
13 | - | TRBJ2-7 | TRBV27 | - | CASSLSYREGQYF | TGTGCCAGCAGCCTCTCTTACAGGGAAGGGCAGTACTTC
14 | - | TRBJ2-1 | TRBV30 | - | CAWSATGFGNEQFF | TGTGCCTGGAGTGCAACCGGCTTCGGGAATGAGCAGTTCTTC
15 | - | TRBJ2-7 | TRBV4-1 | TRBD1 | CASSQGTGGGNEQYF | TGCGCCAGCAGCCAAGGGACAGGGGGCGGGAACGAGCAGTACTTC
13 | once | TRBJ1-2 | TRBV28 | - | CASSHRDNYGYTF | TGTGCCAGCAGTCACAGAGATAACTATGGCTACACCTTC
13 | - | TRBJ2-5 | TRBV6-5 | - | CASSYGRGETQYF | TGTGCCAGCAGTTATGGCAGAGGCGAGACCCAGTACTTC
15 | few | TRBJ1-1 | TRBV6-5 | TRBD1 | CASSPMRTGRTEAFF | TGTGCCAGCAGTCCCATGCGGACAGGGCGGACTGAAGCTTTCTTT
14 | - | TRBJ1-5 | TRBV19 | - | CASSPTGWGQPQHF | TGTGCCAGTAGCCCGACAGGTTGGGGTCAGCCCCAGCATTTT
14 | - | TRBJ1-2 | TRBV4-1 | TRBD1 | CASSLGQGGSGYTF | TGCGCCAGCAGCCTTGGACAGGGAGGTTCCGGCTACACCTTC
13 | - | TRBJ1-5 | TRBV28 | - | CASSLSGTQPQHF | TGTGCCAGCAGTTTATCCGGGACACAGCCCCAGCATTTT
13 | once | TRBJ1-1 | TRBV2 | TRBD1 | CAGQGARGTEAFF | TGTGCCGGACAGGGGGCCAGGGGGACTGAAGCTTTCTTT
14 | - | TRBJ1-1 | TRBV29-1 | - | CSALNRDGNTEAFF | TGCAGCGCCCTTAACAGGGACGGGAACACTGAAGCTTTCTTT
16 | - | TRBJ1-1 | TRBV7-3 | - | CASSPRTGLVNTEAFF | TGTGCCAGCAGCCCACGGACGGGGTTGGTGAACACTGAAGCTTTCTTT
20 | - | TRBJ1-4 | TRBV19 | - | CASSIDISLASGLINEKLFF | TGTGCCAGTAGTATAGATATAAGCTTGGCTTCAGGGCTGATAAATGAAAAACTGTTTTTT
13 | - | TRBJ1-1 | TRBV9 | - | CASSPSGPTEAFF | TGTGCCAGCAGCCCTTCGGGTCCCACTGAAGCTTTCTTT
13 | - | TRBJ1-1 | TRBV10-3 | - | CASQPQWDTEAFF | TGTGCCTCACAGCCCCAGTGGGACACTGAAGCTTTCTTT
17 | - | TRBJ2-1 | TRBV19 | TRBD2 | CASSNRRGGGLDNEQFF | TGTGCCAGTAGTAATCGTAGGGGCGGTGGACTAGACAATGAGCAGTTCTTC
16 | - | TRBJ2-4 | TRBV5-1 | TRBD1 | CASSLDQGVAKNIQYF | TGCGCCAGCAGCTTGGATCAGGGGGTAGCCAAAAACATTCAGTACTTC
16 | - | TRBJ2-7 | TRBV4-1 | - | CASSQDSWPGAYEQYF | TGCGCCAGCAGCCAAGATTCCTGGCCAGGGGCCTACGAGCAGTACTTC
20 | - | TRBJ2-4 | TRBV6-2/TRBV6-3 | TRBD2 | CASSRPPTSGGTFHKNIQYF | TGTGCCAGCAGTCGCCCTCCGACTAGCGGGGGGACCTTTCATAAAAACATTCAGTACTTC
19 | - | TRBJ2-1 | TRBV5-6 | TRBD2 | CASSGLAGGYIRSYNEQFF | TGTGCCAGCAGCGGACTAGCGGGGGGATACATACGCTCCTACAATGAGCAGTTCTTC
16 | - | TRBJ1-6 | TRBV10-1 | - | CASSESGFGGNSPLHF | TGCGCCAGCAGTGAATCAGGGTTCGGGGGTAATTCACCCCTCCACTTT
15 | - | TRBJ1-3 | TRBV30 | - | CAWKDSSHSGNTIYF | TGTGCCTGGAAGGACAGCTCGCACTCTGGAAACACCATATATTTT
15 | many | TRBJ2-7 | TRBV19 | TRBD1 | CASSLGTAVSYEQYF | TGTGCCAGTAGCCTGGGGACAGCGGTCTCCTACGAGCAGTACTTC
18 | - | TRBJ2-3 | TRBV2 | TRBD1 | CASSEGVGTGGVTDTQYF | TGTGCCAGCAGTGAAGGAGTAGGAACAGGGGGCGTCACAGATACGCAGTATTTT
16 | - | TRBJ2-1 | TRBV14 | TRBD2 | CASSQSPGLGSSEQFF | TGTGCCAGCAGCCAATCCCCGGGACTAGGTTCCAGTGAGCAGTTCTTC
15 | once | TRBJ2-1 | TRBV14 | - | CASSQGGLWTNEQFF | TGTGCCAGCAGCCAGGGGGGTCTGTGGACAAATGAGCAGTTCTTC
16 | - | TRBJ2-7 | TRBV3-1/TRBV3-2 | TRBD2 | CASSPPLHSGGYEQYF | TGTGCCAGCAGCCCCCCACTGCATAGCGGGGGCTACGAGCAGTACTTC
15 | - | TRBJ1-1 | TRBV5-4 | TRBD1 | CASSHGDRQEPEAFF | TGTGCCAGCAGCCACGGGGACAGACAAGAACCAGAAGCTTTCTTT
14 | - | TRBJ1-5 | TRBV4-1 | - | CASSQGLGMEAQHF | TGCGCCAGCAGCCAAGGGCTGGGGATGGAGGCCCAGCATTTT
15 | - | TRBJ2-7 | TRBV7-9 | - | CASSSIQDWSYEQYF | TGTGCCAGCAGCTCGATCCAGGACTGGTCCTACGAGCAGTACTTC
10 | - | TRBJ1-1 | TRBV20-1 | - | CSARDREAFF | TGCAGTGCTAGAGATCGAGAGGCTTTCTTT
15 | - | TRBJ1-1 | TRBV27 | TRBD1 | CASSLGTTGRTEAFF | TGTGCCAGCAGTTTAGGGACGACAGGGCGAACTGAAGCTTTCTTT
16 | - | TRBJ2-1 | TRBV15 | TRBD2 | CATSRGVRAGSNEQFF | TGTGCCACCAGCAGAGGTGTGAGAGCGGGGTCCAATGAGCAGTTCTTC
14 | - | TRBJ2-7 | TRBV9 | - | CASSVVGGSYEQYF | TGTGCCAGCAGCGTAGTAGGGGGCTCCTACGAGCAGTACTTC
14 | - | TRBJ1-4 | TRBV5-1 | TRBD1 | CASSWDRAGEKLFF | TGCGCCAGCAGCTGGGACAGGGCTGGAGAAAAACTGTTTTTT
14 | - | TRBJ1-2 | TRBV7-2 | - | CASSLVGGYYGYTF | TGTGCCAGCAGCTTAGTTGGGGGCTACTATGGCTACACCTTC
13 | - | TRBJ2-7 | TRBV20-1 | TRBD1 | CSASSGGYYEQYF | TGCAGTGCTAGTTCAGGGGGCTACTACGAGCAGTACTTC
14 | - | TRBJ1-1 | TRBV19 | - | CASRVTGGGTEAFF | TGTGCCAGTAGGGTTACGGGGGGCGGCACTGAAGCTTTCTTT
18 | - | TRBJ1-4 | TRBV11-2 | - | CASSTHSGGVMTNEKLFF | TGTGCCAGCAGCACACACTCGGGGGGGGTTATGACTAATGAAAAACTGTTTTTT
17 | - | TRBJ1-4 | TRBV4-2 | TRBD1 | CASSQLGFRGDNEKLFF | TGTGCCAGCAGCCAACTTGGATTCAGGGGGGATAATGAAAAACTGTTTTTT
13 | - | TRBJ1-5 | TRBV12-3/TRBV12-4 | TRBD1 | CASRRDSYQPQHF | TGTGCCAGCAGACGGGACAGTTATCAGCCCCAGCATTTT
15 | - | TRBJ2-7 | TRBV7-9 | TRBD2 | CASSPVFGGFYEQYF | TGTGCCAGCAGCCCCGTCTTCGGGGGGTTCTACGAGCAGTACTTC
11 | - | TRBJ1-1 | TRBV20-1 | - | CSASGLVGAFF | TGCAGTGCTAGTGGACTAGTGGGGGCTTTCTTT
13 | - | TRBJ2-1 | TRBV6-6 | TRBD1 | CASSRGQFNEQFF | TGTGCCAGCAGTAGGGGACAGTTCAATGAGCAGTTCTTC
11 | - | TRBJ1-3 | TRBV30 | TRBD1 | CAWSRDSPKYF | TGTGCCTGGTCTCGGGACAGTCCCAAATATTTT
13 | - | TRBJ1-1 | TRBV4-3 | - | CASSRTQNTEAFF | TGCGCCAGCAGCCGGACTCAGAACACTGAAGCTTTCTTT
15 | once | TRBJ1-3 | TRBV19 | - | CASRVSQSSGNTIYF | TGTGCCAGTCGGGTCTCCCAGAGTTCTGGAAACACCATATATTTT
16 | - | TRBJ1-6 | TRBV28 | - | CASQGQLSSYNSPLHF | TGTGCCAGTCAGGGTCAATTAAGCTCCTATAATTCACCCCTCCACTTT